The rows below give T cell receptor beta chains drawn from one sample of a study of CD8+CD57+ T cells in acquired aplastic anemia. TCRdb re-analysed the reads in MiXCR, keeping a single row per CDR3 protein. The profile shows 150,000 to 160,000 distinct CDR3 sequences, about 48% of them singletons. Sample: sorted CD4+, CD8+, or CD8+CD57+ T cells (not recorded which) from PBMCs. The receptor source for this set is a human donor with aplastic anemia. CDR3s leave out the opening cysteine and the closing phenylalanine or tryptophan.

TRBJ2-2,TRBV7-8,ASSTGHPNTGELF
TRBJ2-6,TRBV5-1,ASSLGQMRANVLT
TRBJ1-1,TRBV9,ASSPQTRARGTEAF
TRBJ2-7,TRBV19,ASSINEGHEQY
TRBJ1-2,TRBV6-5,ASSSQGSDGYT
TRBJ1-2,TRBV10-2,ASSEIARDVVGYT
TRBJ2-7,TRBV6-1,ASSGLGRAYEQY
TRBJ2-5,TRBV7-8,ASGFSGGGAETQY
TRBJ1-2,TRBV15,ATSRDVGGGYGYT
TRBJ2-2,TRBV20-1,SARDQGGSGELF
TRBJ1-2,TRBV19,ATSSGRQRAYGYT